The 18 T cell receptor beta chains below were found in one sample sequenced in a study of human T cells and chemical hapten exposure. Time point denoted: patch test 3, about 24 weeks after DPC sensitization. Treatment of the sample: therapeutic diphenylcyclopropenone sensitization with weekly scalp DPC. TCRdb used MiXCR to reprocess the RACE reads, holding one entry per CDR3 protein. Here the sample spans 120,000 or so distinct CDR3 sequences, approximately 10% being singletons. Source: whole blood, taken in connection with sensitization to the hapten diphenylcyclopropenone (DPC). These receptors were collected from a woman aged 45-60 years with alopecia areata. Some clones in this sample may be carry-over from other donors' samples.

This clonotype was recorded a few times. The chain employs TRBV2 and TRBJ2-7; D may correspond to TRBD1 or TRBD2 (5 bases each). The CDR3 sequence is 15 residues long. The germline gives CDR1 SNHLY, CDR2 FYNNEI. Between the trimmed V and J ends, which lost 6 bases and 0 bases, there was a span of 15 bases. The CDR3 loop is CASSEGKGRSYEQYF. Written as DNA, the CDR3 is TGTGCCAGCAGCGAGGGGAAGGGTCGCTCCTACGAGCAGTACTTC.

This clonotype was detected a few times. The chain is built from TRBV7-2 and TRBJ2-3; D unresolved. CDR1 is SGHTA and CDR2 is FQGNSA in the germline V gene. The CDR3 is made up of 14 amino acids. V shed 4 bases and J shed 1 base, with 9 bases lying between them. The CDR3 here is CASSSQHGTDTQYF. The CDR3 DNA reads TGTGCCAGCAGCTCGCAACATGGCACAGATACGCAGTATTTT.

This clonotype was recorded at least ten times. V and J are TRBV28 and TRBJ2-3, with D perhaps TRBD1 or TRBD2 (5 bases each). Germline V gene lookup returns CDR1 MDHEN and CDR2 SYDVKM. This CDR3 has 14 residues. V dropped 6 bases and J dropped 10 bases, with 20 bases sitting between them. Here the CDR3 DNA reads TGTGCCAGCAGCCAACGGGGCAAGGACATTTCGCAGTATTTT. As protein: CASSQRGKDISQYF.

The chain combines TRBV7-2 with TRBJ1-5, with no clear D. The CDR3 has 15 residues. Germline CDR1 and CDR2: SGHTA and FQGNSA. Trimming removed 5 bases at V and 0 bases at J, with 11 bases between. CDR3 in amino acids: CASSRVADSNQPQHF. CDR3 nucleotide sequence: TGTGCCAGCAGCCGGGTGGCAGATAGCAATCAGCCCCAGCATTTT.

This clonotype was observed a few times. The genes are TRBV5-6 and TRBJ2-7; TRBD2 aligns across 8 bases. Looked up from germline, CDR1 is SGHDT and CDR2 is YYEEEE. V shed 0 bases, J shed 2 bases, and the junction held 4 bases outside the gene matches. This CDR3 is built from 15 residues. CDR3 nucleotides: TGTGCCAGCAGCTTGGATGGACTAGCTGCCTACGAGCAGTACTTC. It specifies CASSLDGLAAYEQYF.

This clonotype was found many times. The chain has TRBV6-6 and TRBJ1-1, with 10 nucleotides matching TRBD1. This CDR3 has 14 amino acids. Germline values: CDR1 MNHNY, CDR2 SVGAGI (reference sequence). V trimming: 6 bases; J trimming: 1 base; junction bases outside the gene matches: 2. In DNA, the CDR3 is TGTGCCAGCAGAGGGACAGGGGCGAACACTGAAGCTTTCTTT. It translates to CASRGTGANTEAFF.

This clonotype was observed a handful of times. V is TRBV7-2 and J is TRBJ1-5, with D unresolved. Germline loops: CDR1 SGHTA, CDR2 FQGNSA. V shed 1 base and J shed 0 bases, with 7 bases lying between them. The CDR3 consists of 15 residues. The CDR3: CASSLGEHSNQPQHF. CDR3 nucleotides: TGTGCCAGCAGCTTAGGGGAGCATAGCAATCAGCCCCAGCATTTT.

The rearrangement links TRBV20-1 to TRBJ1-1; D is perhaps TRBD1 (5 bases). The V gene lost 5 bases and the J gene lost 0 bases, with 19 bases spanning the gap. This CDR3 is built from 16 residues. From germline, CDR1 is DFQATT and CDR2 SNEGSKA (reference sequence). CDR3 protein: CSAPGGGDFLNTEAFF. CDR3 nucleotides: TGCAGTGCTCCTGGGGGGGGGGACTTTTTGAACACTGAAGCTTTCTTT.

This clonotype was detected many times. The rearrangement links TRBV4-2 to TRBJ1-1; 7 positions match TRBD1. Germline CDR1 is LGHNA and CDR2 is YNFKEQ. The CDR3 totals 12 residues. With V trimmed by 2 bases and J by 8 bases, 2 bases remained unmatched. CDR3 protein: CASSQLTGEAFF. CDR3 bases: TGTGCCAGCAGCCAACTGACAGGGGAAGCTTTCTTT.

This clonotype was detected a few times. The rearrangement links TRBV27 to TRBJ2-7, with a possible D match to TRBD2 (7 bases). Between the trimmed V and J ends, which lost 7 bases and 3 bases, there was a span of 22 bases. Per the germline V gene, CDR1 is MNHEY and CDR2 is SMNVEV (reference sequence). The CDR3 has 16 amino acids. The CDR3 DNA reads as TGTGCCAGCATCGGAGGCGGGGGAAGGGGGTTCTACGAGCAGTACTTC. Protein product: CASIGGGGRGFYEQYF.

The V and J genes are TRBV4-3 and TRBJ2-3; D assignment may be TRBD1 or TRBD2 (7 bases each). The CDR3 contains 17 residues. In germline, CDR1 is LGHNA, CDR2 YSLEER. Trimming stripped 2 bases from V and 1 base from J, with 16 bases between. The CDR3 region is CASSQSGGGDRTDTQYF. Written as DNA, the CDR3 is TGCGCCAGCAGCCAATCAGGGGGGGGCGACCGCACAGATACGCAGTATTTT.

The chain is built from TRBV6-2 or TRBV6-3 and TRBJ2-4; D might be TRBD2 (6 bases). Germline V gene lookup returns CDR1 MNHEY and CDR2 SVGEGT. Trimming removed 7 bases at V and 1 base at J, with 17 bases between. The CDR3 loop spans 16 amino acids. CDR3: CASISVAGRAKNIQYF. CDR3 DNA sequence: TGTGCCAGCATATCCGTGGCGGGGCGGGCCAAAAACATTCAGTACTTC.

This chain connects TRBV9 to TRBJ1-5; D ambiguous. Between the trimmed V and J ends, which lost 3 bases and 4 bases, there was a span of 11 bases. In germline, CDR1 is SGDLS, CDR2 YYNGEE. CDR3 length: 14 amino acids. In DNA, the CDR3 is TGTGCCAGCAGCGACGGGCCGAGAAATCAGCCCCAGCATTTT. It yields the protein CASSDGPRNQPQHF.

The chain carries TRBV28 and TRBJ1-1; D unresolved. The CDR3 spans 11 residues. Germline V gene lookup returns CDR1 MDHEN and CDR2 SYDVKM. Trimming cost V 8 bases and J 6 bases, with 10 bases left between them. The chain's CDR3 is CASHERAEAFF. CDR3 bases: TGTGCCAGCCATGAAAGGGCTGAAGCTTTCTTT. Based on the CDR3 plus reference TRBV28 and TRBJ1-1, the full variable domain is DVKVTQSSRYLVKRTGEKVFLECVQDMDHENMFWYRQDPGLGLRLIYFSYDVKMKEKGDIPEGYSVSREKKERFSLILESASTNQTSMYLCASHERAEAFFGQGTRLTVV.

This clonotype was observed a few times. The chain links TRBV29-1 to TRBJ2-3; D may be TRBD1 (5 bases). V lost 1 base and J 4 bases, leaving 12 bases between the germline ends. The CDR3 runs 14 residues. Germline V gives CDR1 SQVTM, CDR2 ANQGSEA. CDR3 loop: CSVEGRQGADTQYF. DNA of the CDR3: TGCAGCGTTGAAGGCCGGCAGGGCGCAGATACGCAGTATTTT.

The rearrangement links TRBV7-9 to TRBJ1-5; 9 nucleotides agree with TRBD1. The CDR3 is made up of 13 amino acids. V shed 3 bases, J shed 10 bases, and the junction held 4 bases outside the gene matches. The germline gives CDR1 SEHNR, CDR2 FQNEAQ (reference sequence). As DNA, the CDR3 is TGTGCCAGCAGCTTCAACAGGGGGCCACCCCAGCATTTT. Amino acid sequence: CASSFNRGPPQHF.

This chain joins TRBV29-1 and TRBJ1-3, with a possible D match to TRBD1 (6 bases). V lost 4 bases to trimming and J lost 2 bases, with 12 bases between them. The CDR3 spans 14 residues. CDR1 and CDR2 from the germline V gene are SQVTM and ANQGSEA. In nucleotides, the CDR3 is TGCAGCGTTGCCAGGGGAGTAGCTGGAAACACCATATATTTT. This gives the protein CSVARGVAGNTIYF.

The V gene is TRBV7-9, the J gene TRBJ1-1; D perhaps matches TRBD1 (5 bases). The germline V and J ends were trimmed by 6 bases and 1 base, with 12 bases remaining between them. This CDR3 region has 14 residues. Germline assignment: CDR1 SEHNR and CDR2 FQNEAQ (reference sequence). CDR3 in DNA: TGTGCCAGCAGGGTGGACATATGGAACACTGAAGCTTTCTTT. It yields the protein CASRVDIWNTEAFF. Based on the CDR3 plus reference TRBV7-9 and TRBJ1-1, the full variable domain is DTGVSQNPRHKITKRGQNVTFRCDPISEHNRLYWYRQTLGQGPEFLTYFQNEAQLEKSRLLSDRFSAERPKGSFSTLEIQRTEQGDSAMYLCASRVDIWNTEAFFGQGTRLTVV.